This paragraph covers one T cell receptor (beta chain) sequence. This record comes from a study of T cell repertoires in ileal Crohn's disease. Background on the study: Median disease duration was roughly 7.9 years; 35% to 45% smoked at surgery. About half of patients got postoperative therapy: approximately 12 thiopurines, under 20 anti-TNF.

Repertoires were generated with immunoSEQ multiplex PCR, while TCRdb's copy carries only in-frame clones and drops some. The table lists about 1,200 clones, over 80% of them singletons, with 13% in the top ten. The time point was: neoterminal ileum biopsy at postoperative endoscopy, about 6 months after surgery. The TCR originated in an adult with Crohn's disease. Specimen: ileal tissue.

CDR3 sequence: CASSLWGGADTGELFF. The CDR3 coding sequence is TGTGCCAGCAGCCTTTGGGGGGGGGCCGACACCGGGGAGCTGTTTTTT. This sequence joins TRBV5-4 and TRBJ2-2; a weak D match, TRBD2 (7 bases). Between the trimmed V and J ends, which lost 4 bases and 3 bases, there was a span of 16 bases. The CDR3 is 16 residues long. Germline V gene lookup returns CDR1 SGHNT and CDR2 YYREEE (reference sequence).